Listed here are 32 T cell receptor beta chains from one sample, sequenced in a study of regulatory T cells in long-lasting Graves disease. CDR3 regions were amplified by Arm-PCR using iRepertoire HTBI primers to build TCR beta libraries. TCRdb ran MiXCR on the multiplex PCR reads and lists one entry per CDR3 protein. The profile shows a few hundred thousand distinct CDR3 sequences, around 23% of them singletons. This sample's time point: persistent/refractory GD, antithyroid drugs over 5 years with positive TRAb. The TCR library was prepared using RNA isolated from PBMCs. Sequenced material: peripheral blood mononuclear cells (PBMCs), taken when the disease was refractory, from a patient treated with antithyroid drugs. The receptors derive from a woman aged 40 to 50 with Graves disease.

As concerns this clonotype: This could be a read error, since a much larger clone is one nucleotide away. CDR3 loop: CASSSYGAGQSRAFF. The CDR3 DNA follows: TGTGCCAGCAGCTCATACGGCGCCGGACAGAGCCGAGCTTTCTTT. The V call is TRBV27, the J call TRBJ1-1; D is perhaps TRBD1 (6 bases). The V end lost 6 bases, the J end lost 10 bases, and 24 bases lay between the germline ends. Germline CDR1 is MNHEY and CDR2 is SMNVEV (reference sequence). The CDR3 is 15 residues long.

The J gene is TRBJ2-7, the V gene TRBV9; D remains unclear. The CDR3 covers 14 residues. CDR1 is SGDLS and CDR2 is YYNGEE in the germline V gene. V was trimmed by 4 bases and J by 7 bases, leaving 18 bases between them. The CDR3 loop is CASSPTIGSSEQYF. The DNA of the CDR3 is TGTGCCAGCAGCCCCACGATTGGGTCCTCGGAGCAGTACTTC.

This clonotype was counted ten times or more. The rearrangement links TRBV11-3 to TRBJ2-2; 8 bases fit TRBD1. V trimming: 5 bases; J trimming: 4 bases; junction bases outside the gene matches: 6. Germline V lookup: CDR1 SGHNT, CDR2 YENEEA. The CDR3 has 15 residues. The CDR3 DNA reads TGTGCCAGCAGCGCGACAGGGGTGGCCACCGGGGAGCTGTTTTTT. Residues: CASSATGVATGELFF.

This clonotype was recorded at least ten times. The chain employs TRBV28 and TRBJ2-7; unclear D gene. The CDR3 consists of 13 residues. V lost 3 bases, J lost 0 bases, and 6 bases lay in between. Germline CDR1 MDHEN, CDR2 SYDVKM. The CDR3 loop reads CASSFDNSYEQYF. The CDR3 bases are TGTGCCAGCAGTTTCGACAACTCCTACGAGCAGTACTTC.

This clonotype was observed a single time. The CDR3 DNA follows: TGTGCCAGCAGCCGGACTAGCGAGACAGATACGCAGTATTTT. The encoded protein is CASSRTSETDTQYF. V is TRBV11-1 and J is TRBJ2-3; 9 nucleotides match TRBD2. Trimming cost V 5 bases and J 3 bases; bases outside gene matches: 3. The CDR3 length is 14 residues. Germline CDR1 SGHAT, CDR2 FQDESV (reference sequence).

This clonotype was seen only a few times. J is TRBJ1-3 and V is TRBV28; 7 bases are shared with TRBD1. The germline V gene encodes CDR1 MDHEN and CDR2 SYDVKM. This CDR3 region has 18 residues. V gave up 8 bases and J gave up 0 bases; unmatched junction bases: 16. The CDR3 DNA reads as TGTGCCAGCCGTGCCTGGGGGACAGAAGTGTACTCTGGAAACACCATATATTTT. Translated: CASRAWGTEVYSGNTIYF.

This clonotype has more than one count but fewer than ten. The chain uses TRBV7-3 and TRBJ1-1; 9 bases map to TRBD1. The V gene end was trimmed by 4 bases and the J gene end by 5 bases; junction bases not matched to a gene: 8. The CDR3 sequence is 15 residues long. The germline V gene encodes CDR1 SGHTA and CDR2 FQGTGA. CDR3 in amino acids: CASSYQGTGRTEAFF. The CDR3 DNA is TGTGCCAGCAGCTATCAGGGGACAGGGCGGACTGAAGCTTTCTTT.

V usage is TRBV5-4 and J usage is TRBJ2-7; 14 nucleotides match TRBD2. This CDR3 spans 17 amino acids. Germline trimming cut 4 bases from V and 2 bases from J; bases unmatched to any gene: 8. Germline V lookup: CDR1 SGHNT, CDR2 YYREEE (reference sequence). The CDR3 spells CASSPEPGLAGAYEQYF. The CDR3 DNA sequence: TGTGCCAGCAGCCCCGAACCGGGACTAGCGGGAGCCTACGAGCAGTACTTC.

This clonotype was seen at least ten times. The chain combines TRBV12-5 with TRBJ2-5; D is undetermined. Per the germline V gene, CDR1 is LGHNT and CDR2 is FRNRAP. V lost 6 bases to trimming and J lost 5 bases, with 13 bases between them. The CDR3 consists of 13 residues. For the CDR3, the DNA is TGTGCTAGTGGCTATGACCTACCGGAGACCCAGTACTTC. Residues: CASGYDLPETQYF.

The genes are TRBV6-2 or TRBV6-3 and TRBJ2-7, with D maybe TRBD1 (6 bases). Germline loops: CDR1 MNHEY, CDR2 SVGEGT. The CDR3 runs to 13 residues. Trimming stripped 11 bases from V and 9 bases from J, with 23 bases between. The CDR3 sequence is CASGSGQLPMQYF. The DNA of the CDR3 is TGTGCCTCCGGCTCGGGACAACTCCCCATGCAGTACTTC.

A few counts support this clonotype. The gene calls are TRBV12-3 or TRBV12-4 and TRBJ2-7; 9 bases are a match to TRBD1. The CDR3 is 14 amino acids. V shed 3 bases, J shed 6 bases, and the junction held 6 bases outside the gene matches. CDR3 nucleotide sequence: TGTGCCAGCAGTTTTATGGGACAGGGATCCGAGCAGTACTTC. Its translation: CASSFMGQGSEQYF.

This clonotype has a handful of counts. The chain has TRBV5-1 and TRBJ2-2, with 10 bases lining up with TRBD2. The germline V gene encodes CDR1 SGHRS and CDR2 YFSETQ. The CDR3 has 15 amino acids. Trimming took 4 bases from V and 3 from J; bases not matched to a gene: 3. In nucleotides, the CDR3 is TGCGCCAGCAGCGTGACTAGCGGGCACACCGGGGAGCTGTTTTTT. This sequence encodes CASSVTSGHTGELFF.

J is TRBJ1-3 and V is TRBV3-1, with 9 bases matching TRBD1. This CDR3 contains 15 residues. With V trimmed by 2 bases and J by 7 bases, 6 bases remained unmatched. In germline, CDR1 is LGHDT, CDR2 YNNKEL (reference sequence). CDR3 coding DNA: TGTGCCAGCAGCCAAACGGACAGGGGAAGGAACACCATATATTTT. Its translation: CASSQTDRGRNTIYF.

V is TRBV7-3 and J is TRBJ2-3; D is perhaps TRBD2 (6 bases). The CDR3 is made up of 14 amino acids. The ends were cut back, 5 bases at V and 3 bases at J, with 12 bases in the middle. Germline lookup yields CDR1 SGHTA and CDR2 FQGTGA. The DNA of the CDR3 is TGTGCCAGCAGCCCCTCGGCGGGGACAGATACGCAGTATTTT. Protein: CASSPSAGTDTQYF. The full variable domain, its missing parts supplied by reference TRBV7-3 and TRBJ2-3, is GAGVSQTPSNKVTEKGKYVELRCDPISGHTALYWYRQSLGQGPEFLIYFQGTGAADDSGLPNDRFFAVRPEGSVSTLKIQRTERGDSAVYLCASSPSAGTDTQYFGPGTRLTVL.

The CDR3, as DNA: TGTGCCAGTACCCAACGAGGGGGGTATGGCAATCAGCCCCAGCATTTT. It yields the protein CASTQRGGYGNQPQHF. The chain combines TRBV19 with TRBJ1-5; D may be TRBD1 (6 bases). V was trimmed by 7 bases and J by 2 bases, leaving 18 bases between them. Germline V gene data show CDR1 as LNHDA and CDR2 as SQIVND (reference sequence). This CDR3 is 16 amino acids long.

This clonotype was observed at least ten times. This chain uses TRBV2 with TRBJ2-4; TRBD2 agrees at 7 bases. The CDR3 has 14 residues. Germline V CDR1 and CDR2: SNHLY, FYNNEI. J lost 9 bases, V lost 7 bases, and 12 bases had no gene match. CDR3 coding DNA: TGTGCCAGCATTAAAGAGACTAGCTCAACCATTCAGTACTTC. This gives the protein CASIKETSSTIQYF.

As concerns this clonotype: The junction shows a germline mismatch at one end, possibly a read error. The chain combines TRBV18 with TRBJ2-5; D is undetermined. The CDR3 is 11 residues long. Germline CDR1 reads KGHSH; CDR2 reads LQKENI. The CDR3 nucleotides are TGTACCAGCTCAGACCAAGAGACCCAGTACTTC. This encodes CTSSDQETQYF.

This clonotype was picked up many times. The chain carries TRBV28 and TRBJ2-4; TRBD2 aligns across 13 bases. Germline CDR1 is MDHEN and CDR2 is SYDVKM. V trimming: 4 bases; J trimming: 8 bases; junction bases outside the gene matches: 14. The CDR3 is made up of 18 amino acids. The CDR3 spells CASSSLLAGGPGWDIQYF. The CDR3 region has the DNA TGTGCCAGCAGTTCCTTACTAGCGGGAGGGCCGGGGTGGGACATTCAGTACTTC.

About this clonotype: Being one base from a much bigger clone, this may be a read error. The rearrangement uses TRBV27 and TRBJ2-2, with TRBD2 matching 14 bases. Germline CDR1 and CDR2: MNHEY and SMNVEV (reference sequence). The J segment lost 4 bases and the V segment lost 5 bases, leaving 9 bases of the junction unmatched. The CDR3 is made up of 18 amino acids. CDR3 coding DNA: TGTGCCAGCAGTAACCGGGGACTAGCGGGAGAGAGCACCGGGGAGCTGTTTTTT. It specifies CASSNRGLAGESTGELFF.

The rearrangement links TRBV7-9 to TRBJ1-4; D is undetermined. CDR1 is SEHNR and CDR2 is FQNEAQ in the germline V gene (reference sequence). This CDR3 comprises 16 residues. Trimming took 3 bases from V and 0 from J, leaving 11 bases between them. The CDR3 DNA follows: TGTGCCAGCAGCTTCTCTATCTACGCAACTAATGAAAAACTGTTTTTT. It translates to CASSFSIYATNEKLFF.

This clonotype was found a few times. The chain joins TRBV27 to TRBJ2-5, with 10 positions matching TRBD2. The V gene end was trimmed by 5 bases and the J gene end by 0 bases; junction bases not matched to a gene: 15. The CDR3 is 19 amino acids. Germline V gene sequence: CDR1 MNHEY, CDR2 SMNVEV (reference sequence). For the CDR3, the DNA is TGTGCCAGCAGTGCCACCTCCGGGACTAGCGCTTTTGACCAAGAGACCCAGTACTTC. This gives the protein CASSATSGTSAFDQETQYF.

There are a few counts of this clonotype. Being one base from a much bigger clone, this may be a read error. The chain recombines TRBV20-1 with TRBJ2-5; 8 nucleotides line up with TRBD2. V dropped 3 bases and J dropped 4; count of bases not matched to a gene: 10. Germline loops: CDR1 DFQATT, CDR2 SNEGSKA (reference sequence). The CDR3 covers 15 residues. CDR3 DNA sequence: TGCAGTGCTAGGGGGCCGGTGCTAGCGGGAGAGACCCAGTACTTC. Translating gives CSARGPVLAGETQYF.

This clonotype occurred many times. This chain connects TRBV2 to TRBJ2-7; 11 bases agree with TRBD2. The ends lost 4 bases at V and 9 bases at J; junction bases unmatched: 5. The germline V gene encodes CDR1 SNHLY and CDR2 FYNNEI. The CDR3 contains 13 residues. CDR3 in amino acids: CASSGLAGKVQYF. The CDR3 DNA reads as TGTGCCAGCAGTGGACTAGCGGGAAAGGTGCAGTACTTC. The full variable domain, in which reference TRBV2 and TRBJ2-7 provide the parts outside the CDR3, is EPEVTQTPSHQVTQMGQEVILRCVPISNHLYFYWYRQILGQKVEFLVSFYNNEISEKSEIFDDQFSVERPDGSNFTLKIRSTKLEDSAMYFCASSGLAGKVQYFGPGTRLTVT.

This clonotype has only a few counts. The chain couples TRBV19 to TRBJ2-3; D unresolved. Germline CDR1 LNHDA, CDR2 SQIVND (reference sequence). The CDR3 has 16 amino acids. V gave up 3 bases and J gave up 2 bases, with 15 bases separating them. The CDR3 region has the DNA TGTGCCAGTAGTATCGCCGCCGGTTCCATCACAGATACGCAGTATTTT. It is translated as CASSIAAGSITDTQYF.

This chain joins TRBV28 and TRBJ2-7, with D uncertain. This CDR3 comprises 13 residues. Trimming shortened V by 6 bases and J by 3 bases, and 12 bases separated the two germline ends. Germline V gene sequence: CDR1 MDHEN, CDR2 SYDVKM. The CDR3 loop reads CASSLDGYYEQYF. The DNA of the CDR3 is TGTGCCAGCAGCCTGGACGGGTACTACGAGCAGTACTTC. Full variable domain (remainder filled in from reference TRBV28 and TRBJ2-7): DVKVTQSSRYLVKRTGEKVFLECVQDMDHENMFWYRQDPGLGLRLIYFSYDVKMKEKGDIPEGYSVSREKKERFSLILESASTNQTSMYLCASSLDGYYEQYFGPGTRLTVT.

The rearrangement joins TRBV28 to TRBJ1-2; the D is unclear. This CDR3 contains 14 residues. Deletions cut 5 bases from V and 2 bases from J, with 12 bases between. In germline, CDR1 is MDHEN, CDR2 SYDVKM. The CDR3 DNA sequence: TGTGCCAGCAGTGCCCCTTCAGGCAACTATGGCTACACCTTC. Translating gives CASSAPSGNYGYTF.

This clonotype was observed many times. V is TRBV2 and J is TRBJ1-2; D remains unclear. From germline, CDR1 is SNHLY and CDR2 FYNNEI. Trimming took off 6 bases at V and 9 bases at J, with 14 bases between the two ends. There are 12 residues in the CDR3. The CDR3 region is CASSGRFGRYTF. The CDR3 DNA reads as TGTGCCAGCAGCGGCAGATTCGGTCGCTACACCTTC.

Ten or more counts support this clonotype. The V call is TRBV14, the J call TRBJ2-5, with D possibly TRBD2 on 5 matching bases. This CDR3 spans 14 amino acids. Germline CDR1 is SGHDN and CDR2 is FVKESK. Between the trimmed V and J ends, which lost 2 bases and 2 bases, there was a span of 9 bases. The CDR3: CASSQFRDQETQYF. The CDR3 DNA follows: TGTGCCAGCAGCCAATTCCGGGATCAAGAGACCCAGTACTTC.

A few counts support this clonotype. The chain joins TRBV6-5 to TRBJ2-7; 10 bases agree with TRBD1. There are 18 residues in the CDR3. The trim removed 0 bases at V and 3 bases at J, leaving 11 bases unmatched. CDR1 MNHEY and CDR2 SVGAGI come from the germline V gene. Here the CDR3 DNA reads TGTGCCAGCAGTTACTCTCTACTCGGGACAGGGGTCTTCTACGAGCAGTACTTC. It specifies CASSYSLLGTGVFYEQYF.

The sample holds many counts of this clonotype. The chain links TRBV20-1 to TRBJ1-1; no definite D call. In germline, CDR1 is DFQATT, CDR2 SNEGSKA (reference sequence). Trimming removed 3 bases at V and 5 bases at J, with 13 bases between. CDR3 size: 13 residues. CDR3 DNA: TGCAGTGCTAGGTTCCGGGGAGGGACTGAAGCTTTCTTT. Amino acids: CSARFRGGTEAFF.

The chain joins TRBV5-6 to TRBJ1-4; TRBD1 is a possible D gene (6 bases). This CDR3 spans 16 amino acids. V lost 1 base to trimming and J lost 7 bases, with 17 bases between them. CDR1 and CDR2 (germline): SGHDT, YYEEEE. For the CDR3, the DNA is TGTGCCAGCAGCTTGTATTCCCGGGGGCTCGGTGAAAAACTGTTTTTT. Translation: CASSLYSRGLGEKLFF.

This chain uses TRBV16 with TRBJ2-7; unclear D gene. Trimming removed 2 bases from V and 5 bases from J, with 7 bases in between. The CDR3 is made up of 12 amino acids. Germline values: CDR1 KGHSY, CDR2 FQNENV. Here the CDR3 reads CASSQPGHEQYF. The DNA for the CDR3 is TGTGCCAGCAGCCAACCGGGTCACGAGCAGTACTTC.